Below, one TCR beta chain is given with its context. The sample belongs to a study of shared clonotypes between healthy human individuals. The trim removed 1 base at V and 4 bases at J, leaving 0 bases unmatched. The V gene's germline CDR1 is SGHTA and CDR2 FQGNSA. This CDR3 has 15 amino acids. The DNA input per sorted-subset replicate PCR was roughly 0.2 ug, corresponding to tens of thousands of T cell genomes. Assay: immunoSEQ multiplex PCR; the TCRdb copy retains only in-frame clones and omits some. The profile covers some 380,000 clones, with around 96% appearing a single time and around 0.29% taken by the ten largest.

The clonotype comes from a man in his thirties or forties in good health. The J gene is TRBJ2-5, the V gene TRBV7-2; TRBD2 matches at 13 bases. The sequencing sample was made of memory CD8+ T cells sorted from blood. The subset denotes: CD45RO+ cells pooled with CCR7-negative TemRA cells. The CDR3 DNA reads TGTGCCAGCAGCTTAGGACTAGCGGGAGGAGAGACCCAGTACTTC. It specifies CASSLGLAGGETQYF.